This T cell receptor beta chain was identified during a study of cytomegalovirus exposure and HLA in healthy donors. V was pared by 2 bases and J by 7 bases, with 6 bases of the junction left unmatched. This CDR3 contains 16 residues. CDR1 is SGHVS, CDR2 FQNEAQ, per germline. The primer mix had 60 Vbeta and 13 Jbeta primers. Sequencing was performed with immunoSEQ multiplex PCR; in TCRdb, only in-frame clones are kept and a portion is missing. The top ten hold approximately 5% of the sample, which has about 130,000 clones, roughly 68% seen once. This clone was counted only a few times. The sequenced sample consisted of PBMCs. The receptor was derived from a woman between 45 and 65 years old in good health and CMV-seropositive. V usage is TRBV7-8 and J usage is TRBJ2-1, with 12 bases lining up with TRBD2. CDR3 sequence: CASSLLLAGGLNEQFF. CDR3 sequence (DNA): TGTGCCAGCAGCTTATTACTAGCGGGGGGCTTAAATGAGCAGTTCTTC. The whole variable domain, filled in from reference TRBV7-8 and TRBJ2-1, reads GAGVSQSPRYKVAKRGQDVALRCDPISGHVSLFWYQQALGQGPEFLTYFQNEAQLDKSGLPSDRFFAERPEGSVSTLKIQRTQQEDSAVYLCASSLLLAGGLNEQFFGPGTRLTVL.